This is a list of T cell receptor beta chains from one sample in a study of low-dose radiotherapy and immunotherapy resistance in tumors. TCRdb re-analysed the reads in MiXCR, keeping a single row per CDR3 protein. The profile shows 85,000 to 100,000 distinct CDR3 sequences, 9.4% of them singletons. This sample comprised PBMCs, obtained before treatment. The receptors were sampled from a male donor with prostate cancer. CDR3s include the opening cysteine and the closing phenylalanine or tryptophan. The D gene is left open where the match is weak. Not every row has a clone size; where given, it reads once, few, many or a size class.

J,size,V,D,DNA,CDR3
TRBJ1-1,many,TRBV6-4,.,TGTGCCAGCAGGATGGTGGACGGAGGTGAAGCTTTCTTT,CASRMVDGGEAFF
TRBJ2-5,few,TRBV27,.,TGTGCCAGCAGTCCTATCACCCAAGAGACCCAGTACTTC,CASSPITQETQYF
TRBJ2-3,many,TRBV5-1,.,TGCGCCAGCAGCGCGGACAGCGCTTCTGCAGATACGCAGTATTTT,CASSADSASADTQYF
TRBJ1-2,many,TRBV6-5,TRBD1,TGTGCCAGCAGCCTCGGGGGACAGAGCTATGGCTACACCTTC,CASSLGGQSYGYTF
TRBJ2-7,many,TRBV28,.,TGTGCCAGCAGTCAGGGTTCCTACGAGCAGTACTTC,CASSQGSYEQYF
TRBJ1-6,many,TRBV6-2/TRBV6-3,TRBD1,TGTGCCAGCAGGTCAGGGGGCGCGAGAAATTCACCCCTCCACTTT,CASRSGGARNSPLHF
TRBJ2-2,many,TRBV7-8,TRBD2,TGTGCCAGCAGCCCCGGGACTAGCGGGAGGGCGATCACCGGGGAGCTGTTTTTT,CASSPGTSGRAITGELFF
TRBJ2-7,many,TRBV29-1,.,TGCAGCGTTGCTTCTTCCTCCGTGGGCTACGAGCAGTACTTC,CSVASSSVGYEQYF
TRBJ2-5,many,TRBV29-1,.,TGCAGCGTTGACCGGGAGACCCAGTACTTC,CSVDRETQYF
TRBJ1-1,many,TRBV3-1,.,TGTGCCAGCAGCCAAGGCCAGAGAGAAGCTTTCTTT,CASSQGQREAFF
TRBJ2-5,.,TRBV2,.,TGTGCCAGTGGTAGAGACGGACAGTACCAAGAGACCCAGTACTTC,CASGRDGQYQETQYF
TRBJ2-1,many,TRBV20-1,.,TGCAGCCCAGGGCTAAGCTCCTACAATGAGCAGTTCTTC,CSPGLSSYNEQFF
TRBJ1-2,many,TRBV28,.,TGTGCCAGCAGATCACTAACCCGGAGCCACGGGGGCTACACCTTC,CASRSLTRSHGGYTF
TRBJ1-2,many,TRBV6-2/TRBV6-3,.,TGTGCCAGCAGTTACTCGCGCAGGGATGGCTACACCTTC,CASSYSRRDGYTF
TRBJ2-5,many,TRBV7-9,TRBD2,TGTGCCAGCAGCTGGGCGGGAGGCGGGGAGACCCAGTACTTC,CASSWAGGGETQYF
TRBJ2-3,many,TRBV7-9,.,TGTGCCAGCAGCACGAGCGAGGCAGATACGCAGTATTTT,CASSTSEADTQYF
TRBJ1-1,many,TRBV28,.,TGTGCCAGCAATTTCGTGGATCAACCTGAAGCTTTCTTT,CASNFVDQPEAFF
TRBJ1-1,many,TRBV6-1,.,TGTGCCAGCAGTGGGACGCGGGTGGGGACTGAAGCTTTCTTT,CASSGTRVGTEAFF
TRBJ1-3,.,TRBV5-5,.,TGCGCCAGCAGCCGTTTCCCGAGGGCCATCTCTGGAAACACCATATATTTT,CASSRFPRAISGNTIYF
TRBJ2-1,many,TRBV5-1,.,TGCGCCAGCAGCAGGACAACTAGCACCGATGAGCAGTTCTTC,CASSRTTSTDEQFF
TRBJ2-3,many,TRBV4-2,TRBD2,TGTGCCAGCAGCCAAGAAGGTGGACTAGCGACGGATACGCAGTATTTT,CASSQEGGLATDTQYF
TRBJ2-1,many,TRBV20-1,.,TGCAGTGCTGGGGGAGCTTCGGGGGAGCAGTTCTTC,CSAGGASGEQFF
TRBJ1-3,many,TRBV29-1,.,TGCAGCGTTACCACGTCTGGAAACACCATATATTTT,CSVTTSGNTIYF
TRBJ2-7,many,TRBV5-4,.,TGTGCCAGCAGCTTGGATGACTACGAGCAGTACTTC,CASSLDDYEQYF
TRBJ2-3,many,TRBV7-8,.,TGTGCCAGCAGCTTAAGCTTTGGGGGAAGAAGCACAGATACGCAGTATTTT,CASSLSFGGRSTDTQYF
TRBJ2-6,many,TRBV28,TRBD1,TGTGCCAGCGCTTCGGGACAGGGGAGCTCTGGGGCCAACGTCCTGACTTTC,CASASGQGSSGANVLTF
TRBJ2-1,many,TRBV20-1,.,TGCAGTGCTAGACAACATGGCGGGGTAACCTACAATGAGCAGTTCTTC,CSARQHGGVTYNEQFF
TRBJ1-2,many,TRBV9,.,TGTGCCAGCAGCCCCCCTCGAGGGGAGACGCGAGGCTACACCTTC,CASSPPRGETRGYTF
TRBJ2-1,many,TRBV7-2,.,TGTGCCAGCAGCCAAAGCGGTGCGAGCTCCTACAATGAGCAGTTCTTC,CASSQSGASSYNEQFF
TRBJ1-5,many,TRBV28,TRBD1,TGTGCCAGCTTGCAGGGGGTCTGGCAGCCCCAGCATTTT,CASLQGVWQPQHF
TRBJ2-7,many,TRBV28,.,TGTGCCAGCAGTCAGAGTGGTCCGGGCGAGCAGTACTTC,CASSQSGPGEQYF
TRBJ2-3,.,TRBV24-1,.,TGTGCCACCAGTGATTTAGGGGGAGATACGCAGTATTTT,CATSDLGGDTQYF
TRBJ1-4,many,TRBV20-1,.,TGCAGTGCTAGAGATCCCCCCCCAACTAATGAAAAACTGTTTTTT,CSARDPPPTNEKLFF
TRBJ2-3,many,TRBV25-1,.,TGTGCCACCTCAGACCGGGACACTCTCCAGGATACGCAGTATTTT,CATSDRDTLQDTQYF
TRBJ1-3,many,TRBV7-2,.,TGTGCCAGCAGCTTTCGTGGCCCAGGGTCATCTGGAAACACCATATATTTT,CASSFRGPGSSGNTIYF
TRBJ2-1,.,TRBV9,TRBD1,TGTGCCAGCAGCGTCCGGGACAGGGGCGATGAGCAGTTCTTC,CASSVRDRGDEQFF
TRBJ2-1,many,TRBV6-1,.,TGTGCCAGCAACCCCTCGGGGGCTCCTTACAATGAGCAGTTCTTC,CASNPSGAPYNEQFF
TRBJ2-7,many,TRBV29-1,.,TGCAGCACGTGGGACCAACCCTACGAGCAGTACTTC,CSTWDQPYEQYF
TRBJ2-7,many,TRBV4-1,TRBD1,TGCGCCAGCAGCCTCGGGACAGGGGGGACCGCCTACGAGCAGTACTTC,CASSLGTGGTAYEQYF
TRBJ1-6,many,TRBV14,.,TGTGCCAGCAGCTCAGCACTGGGGCGTTCACCCCTCCACTTT,CASSSALGRSPLHF